Each of the 10 T cell receptor beta chains below was sequenced from the same sample in a study of CD8+ T cells in alopecia areata. Treatment denoted: oral pan-JAK inhibitor, 5-10 mg twice daily. The sequencing template was cDNA reverse transcribed from extracted RNA. Here immunoSEQ multiplex PCR was the method, and the copy in TCRdb shows in-frame clones only, minus some. This sample has 250,000 to 350,000 clones, with around 64% found just once. The sample in question was CD4+ T cells sorted from blood, obtained at week 52, from a patient treated with tofacitinib. Receptors were obtained from a human donor with alopecia areata.

This clone appeared a few times. The V and J genes are TRBV19 and TRBJ2-2; weak D call: TRBD1 (5 bases). CDR1 is LNHDA and CDR2 is SQIVND in the germline V gene (reference sequence). The germline V and J ends were trimmed by 5 bases and 3 bases, with 10 bases remaining between them. This CDR3 contains 14 residues. CDR3 amino acids: CASSFQGDTGELFF. CDR3 sequence (DNA): TGTGCCAGTAGTTTCCAGGGTGACACCGGGGAGCTGTTTTTT.

The chain couples TRBV15 to TRBJ2-5, with unresolved D. Germline-derived CDR1 and CDR2 are LNHNV and YYDKDF (reference sequence). This CDR3 has 16 residues. Trimming left V 2 bases short and J 5 bases short, with 18 bases between. CDR3 residues: CATSRMPSSLGETQYF. DNA of the CDR3: TGTGCCACCAGCAGAATGCCTTCTAGTCTCGGTGAGACCCAGTACTTC.

This chain joins TRBV5-6 and TRBJ1-5, with TRBD1 identical over 7 bases. The CDR3 covers 14 residues. V gave up 3 bases and J gave up 4 bases; unmatched junction bases: 4. Germline V gives CDR1 SGHDT, CDR2 YYEEEE. The CDR3 region has the DNA TGTGCCAGCAGCTCGGGACAGCCGAATCAGCCCCAGCATTTT. Translation gives CASSSGQPNQPQHF.

The rearrangement joins TRBV6-5 to TRBJ2-1; no clear D. The germline V gene has CDR1 MNHEY and CDR2 SVGAGI. The CDR3 covers 12 residues. Between the trimmed V and J ends, which lost 6 bases and 6 bases, there was a span of 9 bases. In DNA, the CDR3 is TGTGCCAGCAGACGTCGTAGCAATGAGCAGTTCTTC. It codes for CASRRRSNEQFF.

The V call is TRBV5-8, the J call TRBJ2-7; D is undetermined. The CDR3 is made up of 12 amino acids. With 2 bases removed from V and 6 bases from J, the gap between germline ends came to 9 bases. Germline V gives CDR1 SGHTS, CDR2 YDEGEE. CDR3 sequence: CASSFPRSEQYF. In DNA form, the CDR3 reads TGTGCCAGCAGCTTCCCTCGGAGCGAGCAGTACTTC.

This rearrangement joins TRBV2 to TRBJ1-1; TRBD1 might be the D (6 bases). This CDR3 has 12 residues. Germline assignment: CDR1 SNHLY and CDR2 FYNNEI. V was pared by 7 bases and J by 6 bases, with 12 bases between. CDR3 coding DNA: TGTGCCAGCACCCGGGACACACCTGAAGCTTTCTTT. Translated: CASTRDTPEAFF.

The CDR3 loop is CASSQESSGNTIYF. CDR3 DNA sequence: TGTGCCAGCAGCCAAGAAAGCTCTGGAAACACCATATATTTT. This chain joins TRBV9 and TRBJ1-3, with D hard to call. This CDR3 has 14 amino acids. Trimming pared 4 bases from V and 0 bases from J, leaving 8 bases between. Germline V CDR1 and CDR2: SGDLS, YYNGEE.

This clone was recorded a few times. The rearrangement uses TRBV9 and TRBJ2-1; D unresolved. Per the germline V gene, CDR1 is SGDLS and CDR2 is YYNGEE. Trimming removed 4 bases at V and 9 bases at J, with 14 bases between. The CDR3 runs 13 residues. CDR3 nucleotides: TGTGCCAGCAGCCAGGACCCTTGGGGTGAGCAGTTCTTC. Translation gives CASSQDPWGEQFF.

V usage is TRBV2 and J usage is TRBJ1-6, with a weak D call TRBD1 (6 bases). Trimming stripped 4 bases from V and 9 bases from J, with 10 bases between. The V gene's germline CDR1 is SNHLY and CDR2 FYNNEI. The CDR3 spans 13 residues. This CDR3 reads CASSAGESSPLHF. As DNA, the CDR3 is TGTGCCAGCAGTGCAGGGGAGAGTTCACCCCTCCACTTT.

The gene calls are TRBV29-1 and TRBJ2-5; D may be TRBD1 (6 bases). The V gene's germline CDR1 is SQVTM and CDR2 ANQGSEA. The V end lost 7 bases, the J end lost 0 bases, and 9 bases lay between the germline ends. This CDR3 is 12 amino acids long. For the CDR3, the DNA is TGCAGCGCCAGGGGACACCAAGAGACCCAGTACTTC. This gives the protein CSARGHQETQYF.